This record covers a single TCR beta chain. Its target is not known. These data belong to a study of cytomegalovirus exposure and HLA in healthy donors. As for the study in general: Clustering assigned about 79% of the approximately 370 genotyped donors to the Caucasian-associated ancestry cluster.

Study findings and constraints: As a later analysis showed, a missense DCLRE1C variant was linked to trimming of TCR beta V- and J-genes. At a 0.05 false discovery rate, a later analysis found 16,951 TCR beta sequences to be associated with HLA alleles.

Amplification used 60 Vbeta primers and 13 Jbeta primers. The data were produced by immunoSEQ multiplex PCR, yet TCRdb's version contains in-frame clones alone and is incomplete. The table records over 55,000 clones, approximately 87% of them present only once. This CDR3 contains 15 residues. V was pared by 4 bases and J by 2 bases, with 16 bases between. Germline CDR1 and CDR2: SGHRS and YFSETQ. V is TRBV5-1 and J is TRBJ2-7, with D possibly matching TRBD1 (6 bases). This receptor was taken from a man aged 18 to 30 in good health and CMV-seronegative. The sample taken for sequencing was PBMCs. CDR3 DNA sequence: TGCGCCAGCAGCCCAACAAGGGACACCACCTACGAGCAGTACTTC. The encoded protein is CASSPTRDTTYEQYF.